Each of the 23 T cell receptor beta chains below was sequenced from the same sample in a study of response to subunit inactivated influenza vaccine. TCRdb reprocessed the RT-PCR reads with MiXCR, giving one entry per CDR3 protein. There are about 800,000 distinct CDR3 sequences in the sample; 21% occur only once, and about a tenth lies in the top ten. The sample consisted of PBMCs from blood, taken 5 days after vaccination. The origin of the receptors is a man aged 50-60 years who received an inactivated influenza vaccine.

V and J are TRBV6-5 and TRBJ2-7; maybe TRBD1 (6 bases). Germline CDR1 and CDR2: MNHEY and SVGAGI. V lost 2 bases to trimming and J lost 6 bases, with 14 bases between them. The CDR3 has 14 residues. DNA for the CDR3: TGTGCCAGCAGTTACGGGTTTCTGACAGGCGAGCAGTACTTC. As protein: CASSYGFLTGEQYF.

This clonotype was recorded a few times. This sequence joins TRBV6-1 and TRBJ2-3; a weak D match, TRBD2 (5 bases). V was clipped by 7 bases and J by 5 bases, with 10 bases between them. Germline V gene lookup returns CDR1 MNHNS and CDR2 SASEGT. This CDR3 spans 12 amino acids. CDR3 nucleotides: TGTGCCAGCAAGAGGGCCGGAGATACGCAGTATTTT. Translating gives CASKRAGDTQYF.

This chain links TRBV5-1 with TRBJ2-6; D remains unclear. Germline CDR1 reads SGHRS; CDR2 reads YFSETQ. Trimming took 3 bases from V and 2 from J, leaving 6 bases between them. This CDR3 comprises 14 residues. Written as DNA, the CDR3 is TGCGCCAGCAGCTCCGTCACTGGGGCCAACGTCCTGACTTTC. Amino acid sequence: CASSSVTGANVLTF.

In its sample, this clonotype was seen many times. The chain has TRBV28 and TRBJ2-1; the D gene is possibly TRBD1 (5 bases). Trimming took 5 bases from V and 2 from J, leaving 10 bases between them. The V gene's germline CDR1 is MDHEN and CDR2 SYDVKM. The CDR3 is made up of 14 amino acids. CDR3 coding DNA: TGTGCCAGCAGTGAGCAGGGCACCTACAATGAGCAGTTCTTC. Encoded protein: CASSEQGTYNEQFF.

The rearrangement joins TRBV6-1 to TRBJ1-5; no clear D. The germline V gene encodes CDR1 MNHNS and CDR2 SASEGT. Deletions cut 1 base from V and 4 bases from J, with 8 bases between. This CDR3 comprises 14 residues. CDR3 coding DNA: TGTGCCAGCAGTGAAGTAACAGCAAATCAGCCCCAGCATTTT. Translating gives CASSEVTANQPQHF.

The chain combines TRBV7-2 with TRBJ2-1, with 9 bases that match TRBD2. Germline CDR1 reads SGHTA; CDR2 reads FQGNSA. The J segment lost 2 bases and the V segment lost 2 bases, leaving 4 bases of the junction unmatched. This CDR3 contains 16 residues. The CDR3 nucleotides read TGTGCCAGCAGCTTATCAGCGGGGGGCACCTACAATGAGCAGTTCTTC. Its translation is CASSLSAGGTYNEQFF.

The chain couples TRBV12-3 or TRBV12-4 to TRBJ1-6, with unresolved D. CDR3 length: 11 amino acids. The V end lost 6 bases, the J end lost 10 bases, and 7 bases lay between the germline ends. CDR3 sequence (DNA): TGTGCCAGCAGGGACGACTCACCCCTCCACTTT. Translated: CASRDDSPLHF.

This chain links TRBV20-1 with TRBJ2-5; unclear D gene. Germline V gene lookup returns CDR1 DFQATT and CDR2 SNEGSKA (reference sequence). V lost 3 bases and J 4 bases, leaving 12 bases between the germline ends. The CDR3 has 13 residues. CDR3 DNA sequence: TGCAGTGCTAGGGTAGGGTATAGAGAGACCCAGTACTTC. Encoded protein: CSARVGYRETQYF.

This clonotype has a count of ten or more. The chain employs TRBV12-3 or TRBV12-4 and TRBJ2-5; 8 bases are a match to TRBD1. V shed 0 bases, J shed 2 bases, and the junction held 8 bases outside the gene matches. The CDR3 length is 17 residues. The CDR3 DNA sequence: TGTGCCAGCAGTTTAGCGAGGAGACAGGGGCCACAAGAGACCCAGTACTTC. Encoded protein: CASSLARRQGPQETQYF.

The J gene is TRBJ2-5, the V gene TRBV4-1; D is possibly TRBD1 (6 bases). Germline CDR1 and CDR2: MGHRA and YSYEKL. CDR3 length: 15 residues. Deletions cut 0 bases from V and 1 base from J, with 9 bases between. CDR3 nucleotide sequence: TGCGCCAGCAGCCAAGATGGCAGGGGCCAAGAGACCCAGTACTTC. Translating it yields CASSQDGRGQETQYF.

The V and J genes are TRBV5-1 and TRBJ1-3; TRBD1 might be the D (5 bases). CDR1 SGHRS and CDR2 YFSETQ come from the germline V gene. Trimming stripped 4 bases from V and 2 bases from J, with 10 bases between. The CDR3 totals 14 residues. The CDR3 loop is CASSPGMPGNTIYF. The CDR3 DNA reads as TGCGCCAGCAGCCCAGGGATGCCTGGAAACACCATATATTTT.

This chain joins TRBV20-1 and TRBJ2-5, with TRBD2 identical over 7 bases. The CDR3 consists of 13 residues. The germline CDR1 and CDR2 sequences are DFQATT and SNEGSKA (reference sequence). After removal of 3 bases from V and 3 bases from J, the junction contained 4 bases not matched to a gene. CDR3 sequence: CSASDGGKETQYF. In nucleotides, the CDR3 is TGCAGTGCTAGTGACGGGGGGAAAGAGACCCAGTACTTC.

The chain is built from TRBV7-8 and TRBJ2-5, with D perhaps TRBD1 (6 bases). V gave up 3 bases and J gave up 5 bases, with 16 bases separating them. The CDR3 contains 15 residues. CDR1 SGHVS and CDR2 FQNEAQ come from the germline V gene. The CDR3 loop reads CASSFFTGSRETQYF. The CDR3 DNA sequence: TGTGCCAGCAGCTTTTTCACAGGGAGTCGGGAGACCCAGTACTTC.

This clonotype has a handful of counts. The CDR3 DNA follows: TGCAGTGCTTTGGGTCGGCAGGGGATTTACGGAGGCTCCTATAATTCACCCCTCCACTTT. Translation gives CSALGRQGIYGGSYNSPLHF. V usage is TRBV20-1 and J usage is TRBJ1-6, with D tentatively TRBD1 (6 bases). V lost 5 bases and J 0 bases, leaving 26 bases between the germline ends. There are 20 residues in the CDR3. Germline values: CDR1 DFQATT, CDR2 SNEGSKA (reference sequence).

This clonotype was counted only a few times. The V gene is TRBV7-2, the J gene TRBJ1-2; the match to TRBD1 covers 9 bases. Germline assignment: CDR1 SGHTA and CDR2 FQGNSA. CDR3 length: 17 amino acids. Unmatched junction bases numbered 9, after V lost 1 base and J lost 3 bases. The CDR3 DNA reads TGTGCCAGCAGCTTAGTGGCGGGGACAGGGAATGACTATGGCTACACCTTC. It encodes CASSLVAGTGNDYGYTF.

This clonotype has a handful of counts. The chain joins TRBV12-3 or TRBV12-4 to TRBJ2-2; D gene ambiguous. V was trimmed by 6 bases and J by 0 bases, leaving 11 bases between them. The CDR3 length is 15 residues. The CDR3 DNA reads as TGTGCCAGCAGCCCGAGTCGTGCGAACACCGGGGAGCTGTTTTTT. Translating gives CASSPSRANTGELFF.

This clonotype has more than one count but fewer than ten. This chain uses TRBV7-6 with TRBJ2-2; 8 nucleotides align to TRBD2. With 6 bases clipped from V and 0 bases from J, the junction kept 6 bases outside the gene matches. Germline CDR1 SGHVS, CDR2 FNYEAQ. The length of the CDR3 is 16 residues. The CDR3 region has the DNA TGTGCCAGCAGAGAACTAGCGGAGACGAACACCGGGGAGCTGTTTTTT. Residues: CASRELAETNTGELFF.

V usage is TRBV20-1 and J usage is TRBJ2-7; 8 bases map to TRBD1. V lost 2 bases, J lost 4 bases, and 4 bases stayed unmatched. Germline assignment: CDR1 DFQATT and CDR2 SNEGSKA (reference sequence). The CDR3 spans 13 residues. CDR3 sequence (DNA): TGCAGTGCTAGACAGGGGGCAATGTACGAGCAGTACTTC. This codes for CSARQGAMYEQYF.

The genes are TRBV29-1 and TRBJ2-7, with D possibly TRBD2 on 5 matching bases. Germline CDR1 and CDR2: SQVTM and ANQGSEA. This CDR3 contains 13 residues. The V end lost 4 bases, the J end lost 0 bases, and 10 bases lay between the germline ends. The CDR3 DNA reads TGCAGCGTTGTCACGGGGTACTCCTACGAGCAGTACTTC. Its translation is CSVVTGYSYEQYF.

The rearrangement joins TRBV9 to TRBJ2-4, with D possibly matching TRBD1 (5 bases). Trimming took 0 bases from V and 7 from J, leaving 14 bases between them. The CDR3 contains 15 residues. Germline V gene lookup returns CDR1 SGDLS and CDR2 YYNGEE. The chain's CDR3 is CASSVDSRVQNIQYF. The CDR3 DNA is TGTGCCAGCAGCGTAGATAGCAGGGTCCAGAACATTCAGTACTTC.

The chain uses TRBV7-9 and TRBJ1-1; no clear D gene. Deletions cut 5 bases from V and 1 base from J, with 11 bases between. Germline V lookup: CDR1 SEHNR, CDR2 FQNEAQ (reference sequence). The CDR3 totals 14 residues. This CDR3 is CASSPIIGNTEAFF. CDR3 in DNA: TGTGCCAGCAGCCCTATCATAGGGAACACTGAAGCTTTCTTT.

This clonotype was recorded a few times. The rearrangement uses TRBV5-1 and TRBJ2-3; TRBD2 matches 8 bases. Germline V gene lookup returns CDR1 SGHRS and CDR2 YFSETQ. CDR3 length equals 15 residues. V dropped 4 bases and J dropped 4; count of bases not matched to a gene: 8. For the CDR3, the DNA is TGCGCCAGCAGCCCAAGCGGGAGCTCCCCAGATACGCAGTATTTT. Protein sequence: CASSPSGSSPDTQYF.

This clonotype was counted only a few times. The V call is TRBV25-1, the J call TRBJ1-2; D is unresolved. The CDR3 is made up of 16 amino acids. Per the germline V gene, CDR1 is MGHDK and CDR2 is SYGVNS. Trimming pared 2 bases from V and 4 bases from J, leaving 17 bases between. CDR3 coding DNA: TGTGCCAGCAGTGAAGCCGGTAGACCTCGCGGCTATGGCTACACCTTC. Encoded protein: CASSEAGRPRGYGYTF.